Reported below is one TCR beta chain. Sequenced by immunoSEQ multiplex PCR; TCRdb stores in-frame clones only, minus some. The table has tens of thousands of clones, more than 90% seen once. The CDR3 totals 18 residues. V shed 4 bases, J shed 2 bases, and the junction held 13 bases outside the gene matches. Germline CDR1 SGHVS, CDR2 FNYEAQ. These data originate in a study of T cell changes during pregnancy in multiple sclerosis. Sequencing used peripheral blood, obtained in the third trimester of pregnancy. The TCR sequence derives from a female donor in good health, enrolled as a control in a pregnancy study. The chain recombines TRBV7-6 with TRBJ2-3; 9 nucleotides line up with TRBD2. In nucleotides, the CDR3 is TGTGCCAGCAGCTCAGGCGGGGGGGCCCTTTCAGACACAGATACGCAGTATTTT. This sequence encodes CASSSGGGALSDTDTQYF.